This entry describes one T cell receptor beta chain. There is no known antigen for this receptor. An end of the junction differs from the germline gene, which may be a read error. These data belong to a study of regulatory dendritic cells for organ transplantation (TCRdb year 2017). Regarding the research as a whole: Before and after allostimulation with regulatory or mature dendritic cells, TCRbeta repertoires were sequenced from sorted naive and memory CD4+ and CD8+ T cells.

The CDR3 covers 12 residues, taking in both the cysteine and the phenylalanine. CDR3 DNA only is kept here, 36 bases in frame from base 1. The germline V gene supplies CDR1 MGHDK and CDR2 SYGVNS. General conclusions and limits of the study: Sequencing was done in only a couple of subjects, and the authors reported considerable heterogeneity between individuals in the alloreactive memory CD8+ T cell pool. Allostimulation expanded memory CD8+ clones in both subjects, but regulatory dendritic cells appeared to induce more limited expansion than mature dendritic cells. The repertoires of naive CD4+ and CD8+ T cells were highly diverse, while memory cell repertoires were less diverse, with memory CD8+ cells being the most oligoclonal. Among the resting subsets, the most alloreactive TCR clonotypes were found in memory CD8+ T cells.

The TCRbeta CDR3 regions were amplified in a multiplexed two-step PCR with Vbeta-specific forward primers and Jbeta-specific reverse primers. Through the immunoSEQ service, the TCRbeta libraries were run on an Illumina instrument for sequencing. The source study handled its data this way. V, D and J genes were assigned using IMGT annotation, and counts were corrected for multiplex PCR bias using synthetic CDR3 analogues. In the immunoSEQ Analyzer, repertoire clonality was calculated as one minus normalized Shannon entropy. Clonal expansion was defined using Fisher's exact test with Benjamini-Hochberg false discovery rate control and a two-tailed threshold of P<0.01. As stored in TCRdb, this immuneACCESS dataset retains in-frame rearrangements with V and J assigned. A fraction of the clones does not appear; measured against another copy, unresolved V genes explain less than half of the discrepancy, and the remainder lacks a known reason. Clonal size and the V and J genes are those of that table, whereas D and trimming came from the DNA. The sample records 20,000 to 25,000 clones, 74% of which are singletons. Around 1% of the sample comes from the top ten.

FACS was used to sort CD4+ or CD8+ cells into naive T cells, defined as CD45RA+, and memory T cells, defined as CD45RO+. Two healthy control subjects provided the T cells used for TCR sequencing. Sorted T cell subsets that were not stimulated were used as baseline controls for the mixed lymphocyte reactions. Genomic DNA was extracted with the Qiagen DNeasy Blood & Tissue Kit. The TCR originated in a human donor in good health. Specimen: memory CD4+ T cells from blood. Reading the label with the study, this specimen's cell subset or site is: CD45RO+ memory T cells. The rearranged segments are TRBV25-1 and TRBJ1-1; TRBD1 is a possible D gene, resting on 5 matching bases. In nucleotide form, the sequence is TGTGCCAGCAGTTCGGGGGGAGGAAGCTTAAGCTTT. Translated, this gives CASSSGGGSLSF.